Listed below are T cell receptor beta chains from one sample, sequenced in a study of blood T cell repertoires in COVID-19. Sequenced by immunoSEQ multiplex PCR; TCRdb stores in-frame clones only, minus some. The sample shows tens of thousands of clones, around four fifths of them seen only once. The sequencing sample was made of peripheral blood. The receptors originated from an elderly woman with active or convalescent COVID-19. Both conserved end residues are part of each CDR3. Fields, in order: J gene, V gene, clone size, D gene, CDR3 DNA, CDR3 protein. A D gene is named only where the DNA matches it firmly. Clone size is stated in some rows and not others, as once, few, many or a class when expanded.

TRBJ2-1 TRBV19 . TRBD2 TGTGCCAGTAGTATCTTGACTAGCGGGGGAGGTGAGCAGTTCTTC CASSILTSGGGEQFF
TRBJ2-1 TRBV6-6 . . TGTGCCAGCCTACGTCGGGACACCTACAATGAGCAGTTCTTC CASLRRDTYNEQFF
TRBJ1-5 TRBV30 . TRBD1 TGTGCCTGGAGTCGACAGGGATCGCAGCCCCAGCATTTT CAWSRQGSQPQHF
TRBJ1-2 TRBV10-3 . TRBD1 TGTGCCATCCAAGGACAGGGTTCAAACTATGGCTACACCTTC CAIQGQGSNYGYTF
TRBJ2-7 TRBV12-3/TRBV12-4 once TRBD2 TGTGCCAGCAGGATAGCGGGAGCTTACGAGCAGTACTTC CASRIAGAYEQYF
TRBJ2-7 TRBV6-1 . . TGTGCCAGCAGTGAAGCTCCGGGATTCCCCTACGAGCAGTACTTC CASSEAPGFPYEQYF
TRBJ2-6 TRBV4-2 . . TGTGCCAGCAGCCAAGGGGGGGGCAGTTACTCTGGGGCCAACGTCCTGACTTTC CASSQGGGSYSGANVLTF
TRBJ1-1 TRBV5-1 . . TGCGCCAGCAGTCTTCAGGGGAGTACTGAAGCTTTCTTT CASSLQGSTEAFF
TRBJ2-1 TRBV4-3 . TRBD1 TGCGCCAGCAGCCAATTTCGGGACAGCTCCTACAATGAGCAGTTCTTC CASSQFRDSSYNEQFF
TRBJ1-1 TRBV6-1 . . TGTGCCAGCAGTGAATCCCTGGACAGCAACACTGAAGCTTTCTTT CASSESLDSNTEAFF
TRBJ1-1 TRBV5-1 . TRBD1 TGCGCCAGCAGCCCTACGGGGACAGTGAACACTGAAGCTTTCTTT CASSPTGTVNTEAFF
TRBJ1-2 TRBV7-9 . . TGTGCCAGCAGCTCACTCTTCGCGGGGGACAACTATGGCTACACCTTC CASSSLFAGDNYGYTF
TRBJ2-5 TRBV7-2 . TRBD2 TGTGCCAGCAGCGTACTCGGTAGCGGGCTCGGGGAGACCCAGTACTTC CASSVLGSGLGETQYF
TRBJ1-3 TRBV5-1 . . TGCGCCAGCAAAGGGGTCGATGCTGGAAACACCATATATTTT CASKGVDAGNTIYF
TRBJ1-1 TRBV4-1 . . TGCGCCAGCAGCCAAGGCGCAAACACTGAAGCTTTCTTT CASSQGANTEAFF
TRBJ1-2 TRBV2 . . TGTGCCAGCAGTCCTACGTATGGCTACACCTTC CASSPTYGYTF
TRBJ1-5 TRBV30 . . TGTGCCTGGAGTGAAAGAGGTCAGCCCCAGCATTTT CAWSERGQPQHF
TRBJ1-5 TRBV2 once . TGTGCCAGCAGTGTGGGGGGGGGACCTCAGGAGGACCAGCATTTT CASSVGGGPQEDQHF
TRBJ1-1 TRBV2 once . TGTGCCAGCAGGGTGGCGGGGTGGAACACTGAAGCTTTCTTT CASRVAGWNTEAFF
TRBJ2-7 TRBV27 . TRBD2 TGTGCCAGCAGTTTGAGGAGCGGGAGGGCCGTGGGGGAGCAGTACTTC CASSLRSGRAVGEQYF
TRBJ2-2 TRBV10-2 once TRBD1 TGCGCCAGCGGACAGGGGAGGTATTCCGGGGAGCTGTTTTTT CASGQGRYSGELFF
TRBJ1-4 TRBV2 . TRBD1 TGTGCCAGCAGTTCCTCCGGGACAGGGGGGGAAAAACTGTTTTTT CASSSSGTGGEKLFF
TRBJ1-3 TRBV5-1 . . TGCGCCAGCAGCTTGGCTGTGCTAGCCTCTGGAAACACCATATATTTT CASSLAVLASGNTIYF
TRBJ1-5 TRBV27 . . TGTGCCAGCAGTAGTACGGACTCCGGTCAGCCCCAGCATTTT CASSSTDSGQPQHF
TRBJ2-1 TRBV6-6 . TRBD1 TGTGCCAGCAGAACCGGGACAGGGGGTAATGAGCAGTTCTTC CASRTGTGGNEQFF
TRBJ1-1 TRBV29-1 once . TGCAGCGTTGAAACGCAGGGAAGGGTTCTTAACACTGAAGCTTTCTTT CSVETQGRVLNTEAFF
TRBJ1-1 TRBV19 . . TGTGCCAGTAGCCTCCGGGGGGGGGCGAACACTGAAGCTTTCTTT CASSLRGGANTEAFF
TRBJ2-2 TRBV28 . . TGTGCCAGCGGCGGAGACTTATCGAACACCGGGGAGCTGTTTTTT CASGGDLSNTGELFF
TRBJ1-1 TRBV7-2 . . TGTGCCAGCAGCTTTCGGACAGCTATGAACACTGAAGCTTTCTTT CASSFRTAMNTEAFF
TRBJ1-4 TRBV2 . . TGTGCCAGCAGCTTACAGGGCTCCGGGGAAAAACTGTTTTTT CASSLQGSGEKLFF
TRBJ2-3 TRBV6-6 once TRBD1 TGTGCCAGCAGCCACCCGCAGGGGGCTCCCGGGGATACGCAGTATTTT CASSHPQGAPGDTQYF
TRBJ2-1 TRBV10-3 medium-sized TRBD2 TGTGCCATCAGGGGGACTAGCACCCTACGATCCTACAATGAGCAGTTCTTC CAIRGTSTLRSYNEQFF
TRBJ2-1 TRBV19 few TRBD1 TGTGCAACACAGGGGTTTAGCTCCTACAATGAGCAGTTCTTC CATQGFSSYNEQFF
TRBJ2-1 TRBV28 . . TGTGCCAGCAGTTTTACCAGCAGGCCCTACAATGAGCAGTTCTTC CASSFTSRPYNEQFF
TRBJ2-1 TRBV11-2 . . TGTGCCAGCAGCCTGACAGACAATGAGCAGTTCTTC CASSLTDNEQFF
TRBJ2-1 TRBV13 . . TGTGCCAGCAGCTTAGGACTAGGCTCCTACAATGAGCAGTTCTTC CASSLGLGSYNEQFF
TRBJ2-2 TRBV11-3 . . TGTGCCAGCAGCTTACGGCAGGGGACCACCGGGGAGCTGTTTTTT CASSLRQGTTGELFF
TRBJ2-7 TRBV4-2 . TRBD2 TGTGCCAGCAGCCAAGACCGAAGCGGGAGGGCCTACGAGCAGTACTTC CASSQDRSGRAYEQYF
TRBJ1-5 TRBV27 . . TGTGCCAGCAGCCAGACGTTCCCCCGGGATCAGCCCCAGCATTTT CASSQTFPRDQPQHF
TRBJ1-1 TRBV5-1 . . TGCGCCAGCAGCTTGTTCAGTGATTACACTGAAGCTTTCTTT CASSLFSDYTEAFF
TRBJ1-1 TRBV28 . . TGTGCCAGCAGTTGGGGACAGAACACTGAAGCTTTCTTT CASSWGQNTEAFF
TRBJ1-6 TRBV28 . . TGTGCCAGCAGTTCAGGGGTGCTTAGCTCCTATAATTCACCCCTCCACTTT CASSSGVLSSYNSPLHF
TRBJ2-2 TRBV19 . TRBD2 TGTGCCAGTACCCGACTAGCGGCCAACACCGGGGAGCTGTTTTTT CASTRLAANTGELFF